The 27 T cell receptor beta chains in this list originate from one sample, sequenced in a study of T cells in Graves' hyperthyroidism and ophthalmopathy. Template material for amplifying TCR beta CDR3 regions consisted of RNA transcripts. A set of HTBI primers served as the primers for a first-round RT-PCR of the TCR CDR3. TCRdb re-called the multiplex PCR reads through MiXCR, storing one row per CDR3 protein. The table lists hundreds of thousands of distinct CDR3 sequences, about a sixth of them singletons. Sequencing input: blood. Source of these receptors: a woman aged 40 to 50 with Graves' ophthalmopathy.

This clonotype came up many times. V usage is TRBV11-2 and J usage is TRBJ1-1, with D unresolved. V lost 4 bases, J lost 0 bases, and 21 bases lay in between. CDR1 and CDR2 (germline): SGHAT, FQNNGV. This CDR3 has 18 residues. CDR3 in amino acids: CASSSPRGSTRVNTEAFF. The CDR3 bases are TGTGCCAGCAGCTCGCCGCGCGGCTCCACCCGGGTGAACACTGAAGCTTTCTTT.

This clonotype has a count of ten or more. The chain is built from TRBV12-3 or TRBV12-4 and TRBJ2-7; a weak D match, TRBD2 (6 bases). Trimming removed 3 bases from V and 3 bases from J, with 12 bases in between. The CDR3 has 14 residues. CDR3 sequence (DNA): TGTGCCAGCAGTTTTAAGGGAGGCTACTACGAGCAGTACTTC. It specifies CASSFKGGYYEQYF.

The rearrangement uses TRBV20-1 and TRBJ2-5; D is uncertain. Germline-derived CDR1 and CDR2 are DFQATT and SNEGSKA (reference sequence). Trimming took off 0 bases at V and 2 bases at J, with 10 bases between the two ends. The CDR3 runs 14 residues. This chain's CDR3 is CSARDPRTQETQYF. CDR3 DNA: TGCAGTGCTAGAGATCCTAGAACGCAAGAGACCCAGTACTTC.

The V gene is TRBV7-9, the J gene TRBJ2-7; D might be TRBD2 (6 bases). Trimming took 5 bases from V and 2 from J, leaving 10 bases between them. CDR1 is SEHNR and CDR2 is FQNEAQ in the germline V gene (reference sequence). The CDR3 runs 13 residues. DNA for the CDR3: TGTGCCAGCAGCACCGGGGGTACCTACGAGCAGTACTTC. This sequence encodes CASSTGGTYEQYF.

This sequence joins TRBV29-1 and TRBJ1-2; no clear D gene. Between the trimmed V and J ends, which lost 6 bases and 0 bases, there was a span of 8 bases. In germline, CDR1 is SQVTM, CDR2 ANQGSEA. This CDR3 region has 12 residues. DNA of the CDR3: TGCAGCGTATACCTAGCTAACTATGGCTACACCTTC. Protein: CSVYLANYGYTF. Drawing the rest from reference TRBV29-1 and TRBJ1-2, the complete variable domain is SAVISQKPSRDICQRGTSLTIQCQVDSQVTMMFWYRQQPGQSLTLIATANQGSEATYESGFVIDKFPISRPNLTFSTLTVSNMSPEDSSIYLCSVYLANYGYTFGSGTRLTVV.

This chain uses TRBV5-1 with TRBJ2-2; TRBD2 is a possible D gene (6 bases). The V end was cut by 4 bases, the J end by 6 bases, with 13 bases between. This CDR3 comprises 14 residues. Germline V CDR1 and CDR2: SGHRS, YFSETQ. In DNA, the CDR3 is TGCGCCAGCAGCCCCAGACTAGGGTCCGGGGAGCTGTTTTTT. Protein sequence: CASSPRLGSGELFF.

The table lists this clonotype with a few counts. The chain uses TRBV19 and TRBJ2-5; D not resolved. V was pared by 3 bases and J by 7 bases, with 12 bases between. CDR3 length equals 13 residues. Germline values: CDR1 LNHDA, CDR2 SQIVND (reference sequence). The CDR3 coding sequence is TGTGCCAGTAGTATCGGGCAGATCGGGACCCAGTACTTC. Amino acids: CASSIGQIGTQYF. The full variable domain, in which reference TRBV19 and TRBJ2-5 provide the parts outside the CDR3, is DGGITQSPKYLFRKEGQNVTLSCEQNLNHDAMYWYRQDPGQGLRLIYYSQIVNDFQKGDIAEGYSVSREKKESFPLTVTSAQKNPTAFYLCASSIGQIGTQYFGPGTRLLVL.

The rearrangement uses TRBV19 and TRBJ2-1; D may be TRBD1 (6 bases). Trimming took off 6 bases at V and 4 bases at J, with 16 bases between the two ends. The CDR3 has 15 amino acids. CDR1 and CDR2 (germline): LNHDA, SQIVND (reference sequence). The CDR3 region is CASRMTGSGYNEQFF. CDR3 sequence (DNA): TGTGCCAGTAGGATGACAGGCTCGGGTTACAATGAGCAGTTCTTC.

The DNA of the CDR3 is TGTGCCACCCAACAGGGGGCGGGAGATACGCAGTATTTT. Residues: CATQQGAGDTQYF. The rearrangement uses TRBV24-1 and TRBJ2-3; 9 bases fit TRBD1. Trimming at V came to 9 bases and at J to 5 bases, leaving 5 bases not matched to a gene. Germline V gene sequence: CDR1 KGHDR, CDR2 SFDVKD. CDR3 length equals 13 residues.

This chain connects TRBV6-1 to TRBJ1-1; a weak D match, TRBD1 (6 bases). The V and J ends lost 5 bases and 0 bases respectively, with 10 bases between them. This CDR3 has 14 residues. Germline V lookup: CDR1 MNHNS, CDR2 SASEGT. For the CDR3, the DNA is TGTGCCAGCAGTTATGCAGGGGTGAACACTGAAGCTTTCTTT. It codes for CASSYAGVNTEAFF.

Comments on this clonotype: A read error may explain this, as a much larger clone is one base away. V usage is TRBV2 and J usage is TRBJ2-5; no reliable D call. The J call could be wrong; TRBJ2-1 is a better fit for the DNA end. Germline CDR1 SNHLY, CDR2 FYNNEI. The CDR3 sequence is 13 residues long. This CDR3 is CASSGPGQETQFF. CDR3 coding DNA: TGTGCCAGCAGCGGACCGGGCCAAGAGACCCAGTTCTTC.

The chain uses TRBV9 and TRBJ2-1; TRBD2 is a possible D gene (5 bases). Germline loops: CDR1 SGDLS, CDR2 YYNGEE. There are 15 residues in the CDR3. V lost 1 base, J lost 2 bases, and 10 bases lay in between. The CDR3 nucleotides read TGTGCCAGCAGCGTAATCCCTAGCCCCTACAATGAGCAGTTCTTC. It specifies CASSVIPSPYNEQFF.

The rearrangement uses TRBV6-1 and TRBJ1-6; 8 nucleotides match TRBD1. Germline CDR1 is MNHNS and CDR2 is SASEGT. Germline trimming cut 5 bases from V and 0 bases from J; bases unmatched to any gene: 3. The length of the CDR3 is 16 residues. CDR3 in DNA: TGTGCCAGCAGTAGGGACAGGAGCTCCTATAATTCACCCCTCCACTTT. Its translation is CASSRDRSSYNSPLHF.

This clonotype occurred a few times. V usage is TRBV5-1 and J usage is TRBJ2-7; no reliable D call. CDR1 is SGHRS and CDR2 is YFSETQ in the germline V gene. Trimming stripped 4 bases from V and 2 bases from J, with 13 bases between. The CDR3 spans 14 residues. The CDR3 nucleotides read TGCGCCAGCAGCCCCGGACCTGAGCCCTACGAGCAGTACTTC. Translated: CASSPGPEPYEQYF.

This chain joins TRBV2 and TRBJ2-5; the D gene is possibly TRBD2 (5 bases). Germline CDR1 is SNHLY and CDR2 is FYNNEI. This CDR3 is built from 14 residues. V was clipped by 3 bases and J by 2 bases, with 10 bases between them. The CDR3: CASSDWTAQETQYF. The DNA for the CDR3 is TGTGCCAGCAGTGACTGGACTGCGCAAGAGACCCAGTACTTC.

This clonotype was picked up many times. The chain combines TRBV6-1 with TRBJ2-7, with D possibly called TRBD1 or TRBD2 (6 bases each). Germline CDR1 MNHNS, CDR2 SASEGT. V was trimmed by 5 bases and J by 5 bases, leaving 22 bases between them. The CDR3 is 16 residues long. The CDR3 region is CASSRKPGGGFDEQYF. CDR3 bases: TGTGCCAGCAGTCGCAAGCCCGGAGGGGGGTTCGACGAGCAGTACTTC.

This clonotype has at least ten counts. This chain uses TRBV18 with TRBJ1-6; a weak D match, TRBD1 (5 bases). With 0 bases removed from V and 7 bases from J, the gap between germline ends came to 10 bases. This CDR3 contains 15 residues. Germline V gene lookup returns CDR1 KGHSH and CDR2 LQKENI. The CDR3 region is CASSPPGVRNSPLHF. The CDR3 DNA sequence: TGTGCCAGCTCACCACCGGGGGTTAGAAATTCACCCCTCCACTTT.

The chain combines TRBV14 with TRBJ2-3, with D unresolved. Trimming pared 0 bases from V and 4 bases from J, leaving 8 bases between. The V gene's germline CDR1 is SGHDN and CDR2 FVKESK. The CDR3 has 14 amino acids. The CDR3 loop is CASSQEHQADTQYF. The CDR3 coding sequence is TGTGCCAGCAGCCAAGAGCATCAGGCAGATACGCAGTATTTT.

Points on this clonotype: The germline gene is not matched at one end of the junction; a read error may be the cause. The rearrangement links TRBV18 to TRBJ2-3, with D maybe TRBD1 (5 bases). Per germline, CDR1 KGHSH and CDR2 LQKENI. The CDR3 is 15 residues long. The DNA of the CDR3 is TGTGGCAGCTCACCTCAGGGCCCTGGCACAGATACGCAGTATTTT. It codes for CGSSPQGPGTDTQYF. The entire variable domain, with the rest obtained from reference TRBV18 and TRBJ2-3, is as follows: NAGVMQNPRHLVRRRGQEARLRCSPMKGHSHVYWYRQLPEEGLKFMVYLQKENIIDESGMPKERFSAEFPKEGPSILRIQQVVRGDSAAYFCGSSPQGPGTDTQYFGPGTRLTVL.

This clonotype has ten or more counts. CDR3 in amino acids: CASSPSPDTEAFF. Here the CDR3 DNA reads TGTGCCAGCTCACCTTCCCCGGACACTGAAGCTTTCTTT. The gene calls are TRBV18 and TRBJ1-1; D gene unclear. Trimming cost V 3 bases and J 3 bases, with 8 bases left between them. Germline V CDR1 and CDR2: KGHSH, LQKENI. This CDR3 is built from 13 residues. The variable domain in full, completed from reference TRBV18 and TRBJ1-1, reads NAGVMQNPRHLVRRRGQEARLRCSPMKGHSHVYWYRQLPEEGLKFMVYLQKENIIDESGMPKERFSAEFPKEGPSILRIQQVVRGDSAAYFCASSPSPDTEAFFGQGTRLTVV.

In this sample, this clonotype turned up once. V and J are TRBV7-9 and TRBJ1-2; perhaps TRBD1 as D (5 bases). V shed 0 bases and J shed 7 bases, with 12 bases lying between them. This CDR3 spans 14 amino acids. Germline V lookup: CDR1 SEHNR, CDR2 FQNEAQ (reference sequence). CDR3 protein: CASSLAQGTIGYTF. The CDR3 bases are TGTGCCAGCAGCTTAGCTCAGGGAACAATTGGCTACACCTTC.

This clonotype was counted once. This could be a read error, since a much larger clone is one nucleotide away. V gene TRBV18 combines with J gene TRBJ1-6, with TRBD1 as a possible D gene (6 bases). CDR3 length: 15 amino acids. V dropped 10 bases and J dropped 5 bases, with 18 bases sitting between them. Germline loops: CDR1 KGHSH, CDR2 LQKENI. The CDR3 spells CANSPTGRDNSPLHF. CDR3 DNA: TGTGCCAACTCGCCGACAGGTCGCGATAATTCACCCCTCCACTTT.

This clonotype was seen repeatedly, ten times or more. The chain carries TRBV6-5 and TRBJ1-5; maybe TRBD1 (5 bases). This CDR3 region has 13 residues. Germline-derived CDR1 and CDR2 are MNHEY and SVGAGI. Trimming removed 2 bases from V and 9 bases from J, with 11 bases in between. The CDR3 nucleotides are TGTGCCAGCAGTTACATGGGGGGGGGGCCCCAGCATTTT. It translates to CASSYMGGGPQHF.

This clonotype was counted ten times or more. The gene calls are TRBV20-1 and TRBJ2-1; D remains ambiguous. Germline V lookup: CDR1 DFQATT, CDR2 SNEGSKA (reference sequence). The CDR3 totals 12 residues. V was cut by 1 base and J by 3 bases, with 4 bases left in between. The CDR3 spells CSARASYNEQFF. The DNA for the CDR3 is TGCAGTGCTAGAGCCAGCTACAATGAGCAGTTCTTC.

This rearrangement joins TRBV9 to TRBJ2-2; the match to TRBD1 covers 11 bases. The CDR3 has 13 residues. The ends lost 6 bases at V and 7 bases at J; junction bases unmatched: 2. CDR1 SGDLS and CDR2 YYNGEE come from the germline V gene. In DNA, the CDR3 is TGTGCCAGCACGGGACAGGGGGTCGGGGAGCTGTTTTTT. Its protein is CASTGQGVGELFF.

The chain employs TRBV7-2 and TRBJ2-7; D tentatively fits TRBD1 or TRBD2 (6 bases each). Trimming removed 5 bases at V and 1 base at J, with 15 bases between. This CDR3 has 15 residues. Germline loops: CDR1 SGHTA, CDR2 FQGNSA. CDR3 loop: CASSPGGGASYEQYF. As DNA, the CDR3 is TGTGCCAGCAGCCCTGGAGGGGGAGCGTCCTACGAGCAGTACTTC.

The V call is TRBV25-1, the J call TRBJ2-5; 9 bases are shared with TRBD1. Trimming at V came to 3 bases and at J to 2 bases, leaving 4 bases not matched to a gene. The CDR3 covers 15 residues. Germline assignment: CDR1 MGHDK and CDR2 SYGVNS. The CDR3 sequence is CASSETGGPQETQYF. As DNA, the CDR3 is TGTGCCAGCAGTGAGACAGGGGGACCGCAAGAGACCCAGTACTTC.